The text below deals with one T cell receptor beta chain. Participants reported their clinical history, and cohort assignment relied on those reports. The data are from a study of blood T cell repertoires in COVID-19. The germline gives CDR1 SNHLY, CDR2 FYNNEI. The CDR3 has 15 amino acids. After removal of 8 bases from V and 5 bases from J, the junction contained 11 bases not matched to a gene. The assay was immunoSEQ multiplex PCR, and TCRdb's table has in-frame clones only and misses some. The table has 350,000 or so clones, about nine tenths seen once. The V gene is TRBV2, the J gene TRBJ2-2, with 7 bases identical to TRBD2. Sequenced: PBMCs or T cells enriched from blood (not recorded which). The receptor comes from a woman aged 25 to 45 who had been exposed to COVID-19. The CDR3: CASGSSGLGTGELFF. CDR3 sequence (DNA): TGTGCCAGCGGCTCTAGCGGCCTCGGGACCGGGGAGCTGTTTTTT.